Following are 10 T cell receptor beta chains from one sample sequenced in a study of shared clonotypes between healthy human individuals. Sequencing used immunoSEQ multiplex PCR; TCRdb keeps in-frame clones, though not all of them. Among about 2.4 million clones listed, roughly 93% were seen once. What was sequenced was naive CD4+ T cells from PBMCs. Subset reported: CD45RA+ positively selected. The receptors originated from a man aged 18-30 years in good health. Some clones in this sample may be carry-over from other donors' samples.

The rearrangement joins TRBV5-4 to TRBJ1-1; D is unresolved. The ends were cut back, 1 base at V and 6 bases at J, with 10 bases in the middle. Germline assignment: CDR1 SGHNT and CDR2 YYREEE (reference sequence). The CDR3 runs to 13 residues. DNA of the CDR3: TGTGCCAGCAGCTTGACGACTCGCGCTGAAGCTTTCTTT. It is translated as CASSLTTRAEAFF.

The J gene is TRBJ2-1, the V gene TRBV5-6, with 8 bases fitting TRBD1. Trimming at V came to 2 bases and at J to 4 bases, leaving 5 bases not matched to a gene. Germline-derived CDR1 and CDR2 are SGHDT and YYEEEE. This CDR3 spans 15 amino acids. CDR3 sequence: CASSFPGQDYNEQFF. The CDR3 DNA sequence: TGTGCCAGCAGCTTCCCGGGACAGGATTACAATGAGCAGTTCTTC.

On this clone itself: Other nucleotide sequences in the sample specify the same CDR3. The chain links TRBV28 to TRBJ2-1, with D unresolved. The CDR3 totals 11 residues. Germline CDR1 reads MDHEN; CDR2 reads SYDVKM. The germline V and J ends were trimmed by 3 bases and 5 bases, with 2 bases remaining between them. CDR3 amino acids: CASSFHNEQFF. CDR3 DNA: TGTGCCAGCAGTTTCCACAATGAGCAGTTCTTC.

In this sample, this clone turned up once. This chain links TRBV5-1 with TRBJ1-2; maybe TRBD1 (5 bases). The germline CDR1 and CDR2 sequences are SGHRS and YFSETQ. The CDR3 covers 15 residues. Deletions cut 0 bases from V and 0 bases from J, with 9 bases between. The CDR3 protein is CASSLARAANYGYTF. CDR3 in DNA: TGCGCCAGCAGCTTGGCCAGGGCCGCTAACTATGGCTACACCTTC.

This chain links TRBV5-4 with TRBJ2-3; possibly TRBD2 for D (6 bases). Germline CDR1 reads SGHNT; CDR2 reads YYREEE (reference sequence). The CDR3 has 13 amino acids. Trimming removed 5 bases at V and 4 bases at J, with 11 bases between. This CDR3 reads CASSWRGADTQYF. For the CDR3, the DNA is TGTGCCAGCAGTTGGAGGGGTGCAGATACGCAGTATTTT.

The CDR3 region has the DNA TGTGCCAGTAGCGGAGCGTGGGGGGCCGGGGAGCTGTTTTTT. Its translation is CASSGAWGAGELFF. The chain employs TRBV19 and TRBJ2-2, with TRBD2 as a possible D gene (6 bases). Trimming left V 6 bases short and J 6 bases short, with 14 bases between. The CDR3 loop spans 14 amino acids. Germline V CDR1 and CDR2: LNHDA, SQIVND (reference sequence).

The chain recombines TRBV5-1 with TRBJ1-2; D remains ambiguous. The CDR3 contains 13 residues. V dropped 3 bases and J dropped 4 bases, with 10 bases sitting between them. Per the germline V gene, CDR1 is SGHRS and CDR2 is YFSETQ. CDR3 protein: CASSSSLPYGYTF. The CDR3 nucleotides are TGCGCCAGCAGCTCCTCCTTACCCTATGGCTACACCTTC.

V is TRBV5-6 and J is TRBJ2-7, with D perhaps TRBD1 (6 bases). CDR1 SGHDT and CDR2 YYEEEE come from the germline V gene. This CDR3 is built from 14 residues. V was shortened by 3 bases and J by 2 bases, with 12 bases between the two germline ends. Here the CDR3 reads CASSSEGVTYEQYF. As DNA, the CDR3 is TGTGCCAGCAGCTCCGAGGGGGTCACCTACGAGCAGTACTTC.

The rearrangement uses TRBV2 and TRBJ2-1; 11 positions agree with TRBD2. The CDR3 totals 16 residues. The V gene's germline CDR1 is SNHLY and CDR2 FYNNEI. J was trimmed by 7 bases and V by 3 bases; bases with no gene match: 8. The CDR3 bases are TGTGCCAGCAGTGAGTCGTTAGCGGGAGGGGGGAATGAGCAGTTCTTC. This translates into CASSESLAGGGNEQFF. Full variable domain (outside the CDR3, taken from reference TRBV2 and TRBJ2-1): EPEVTQTPSHQVTQMGQEVILRCVPISNHLYFYWYRQILGQKVEFLVSFYNNEISEKSEIFDDQFSVERPDGSNFTLKIRSTKLEDSAMYFCASSESLAGGGNEQFFGPGTRLTVL.

The V and J genes are TRBV6-1 and TRBJ2-5, with TRBD2 identical over 10 bases. The germline V gene has CDR1 MNHNS and CDR2 SASEGT. The CDR3 has 15 amino acids. The junction had 10 bases not matched to a gene; V was cut back by 6 bases and J by 6 bases. The CDR3, as DNA: TGTGCCAGCAGGTCATTAGCGGGAGGATCACAGACCCAGTACTTC. Translating gives CASRSLAGGSQTQYF.